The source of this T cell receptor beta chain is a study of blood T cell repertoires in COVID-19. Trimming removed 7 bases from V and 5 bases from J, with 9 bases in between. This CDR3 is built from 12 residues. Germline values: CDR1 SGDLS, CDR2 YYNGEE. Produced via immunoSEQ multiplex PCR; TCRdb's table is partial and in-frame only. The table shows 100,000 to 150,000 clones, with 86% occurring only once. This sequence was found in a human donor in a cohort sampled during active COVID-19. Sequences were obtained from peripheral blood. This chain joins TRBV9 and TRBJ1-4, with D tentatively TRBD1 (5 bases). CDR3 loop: CASDSSNEKLFF. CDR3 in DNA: TGTGCCAGCGACAGCTCGAATGAAAAACTGTTTTTT.